This TCR beta chain was observed in a study of blood T cell repertoires in COVID-19. Overall study context: PBMCs, B-cell-depleted T cells, or T cells provided the cDNA or gDNA that made up the material.

Germline CDR1 and CDR2: SGHDT and YYEEEE. Between the trimmed V and J ends, which lost 1 base and 6 bases, there was a span of 11 bases. CDR3 size: 14 residues. Authors' analysis steps: Reference gene primer amplification gave nucleated cell count estimates. Using immunoSEQ multiplex PCR, the repertoire was profiled, and TCRdb retains in-frame clones only, with some absent. Clone size and V and J calls were adopted from that table, with D and trimming inferred from the DNA. Of around 100,000 clones in the sample, more than 75% were seen once. This clonotype was obtained from a man between 35 and 55 years old with acute or convalescent COVID-19. Sample: peripheral blood. V and J are TRBV5-6 and TRBJ1-5; no clear D. This CDR3 is CASSLRGHGQPQHF. In DNA, the CDR3 is TGTGCCAGCAGCTTGCGAGGGCACGGTCAGCCCCAGCATTTT. Using reference TRBV5-6 and TRBJ1-5 for the parts outside the CDR3, the full variable domain is DAGVTQSPTHLIKTRGQQVTLRCSPKSGHDTVSWYQQALGQGPQFIFQYYEEEERQRGNFPDRFSGHQFPNYSSELNVNALLLGDSALYLCASSLRGHGQPQHFGDGTRLSIL.